A selection of T cell receptor beta chains follows, all from one sample in a study. TCRdb reanalysed the 5' RACE reads using MiXCR and keeps one entry per CDR3 protein. The sample contains fewer than 55,000 distinct CDR3 sequences, around a fifth of which appear only once. The sequencing input was Tregs sorted from a lymph node. Receptors originate from a female donor with breast cancer. Each CDR3 is given with its conserved first and last residue. The D gene is left open where the match is weak. Clone size is stated in some rows and not others, as once, few, many or a class when expanded.

>many|TRBV15|TRBJ1-2|NA
CATGGGYGYTF
TGTGCCACTGGGGGAGGTTATGGCTACACCTTC
>many|TRBV7-6|TRBJ2-6|NA
CASSPPTAPSGANVLTF
TGTGCCAGCAGCCCACCGACAGCCCCCTCTGGGGCCAACGTCCTGACTTTC
>few|TRBV28|TRBJ2-1|NA
CASNLRGPGEQFF
TGTGCCAGCAACCTACGCGGACCGGGTGAGCAGTTCTTC
>NA|TRBV3-1|TRBJ2-1|NA
CASSPTRAVNEQFF
TGTGCCAGCAGCCCGACTAGAGCGGTAAATGAGCAGTTCTTC
>few|TRBV4-1|TRBJ2-2|NA
CASSQGDEVFF
TGCGCCAGCAGCCAAGGGGACGAGGTGTTTTTT
>few|TRBV24-1|TRBJ2-7|NA
CATSGGSEQYF
TGTGCCACCAGTGGAGGTTCCGAGCAGTACTTC
>NA|TRBV28|TRBJ2-1|NA
CASSPASGSPYNEQFF
TGTGCCAGCAGTCCCGCTAGTGGGAGCCCCTACAATGAGCAGTTCTTC
>few|TRBV12-3/TRBV12-4|TRBJ2-1|TRBD2
CASSRLAGVEQFF
TGTGCCAGCAGTAGACTAGCGGGAGTCGAGCAGTTCTTC
>few|TRBV6-1|TRBJ2-7|NA
CASRGGMAYEQYF
TGTGCCAGCAGGGGGGGTATGGCCTACGAGCAGTACTTC
>NA|TRBV20-1|TRBJ2-3|TRBD2
CSARDIGSGRVSLSTDTQYF
TGCAGTGCTAGAGACATCGGTAGCGGGAGGGTTTCACTTAGCACAGATACGCAGTATTTT
>many|TRBV4-2|TRBJ2-7|NA
CASSQPGTPDDEQYF
TGTGCCAGCAGCCAACCGGGAACCCCGGACGACGAGCAGTACTTC
>few|TRBV15|TRBJ2-4|TRBD2
CATSRTPGLAGGPAKNIQYF
TGTGCCACCAGCAGAACACCGGGACTAGCGGGAGGGCCGGCCAAAAACATTCAGTACTTC
>many|TRBV5-4|TRBJ2-2|NA
CASSPLGETVTGELFF
TGTGCCAGCAGCCCGTTGGGGGAGACGGTCACCGGGGAGCTGTTTTTT
>many|TRBV28|TRBJ2-3|NA
CASSVSGLKDTQYF
TGTGCCAGCAGTGTCTCGGGACTCAAAGATACGCAGTATTTT
>many|TRBV15|TRBJ1-5|NA
CATSRDLGSDWPQHF
TGTGCCACCAGCAGAGATCTGGGGAGCGATTGGCCCCAGCATTTT
>few|TRBV12-3/TRBV12-4|TRBJ1-2|NA
CASSFLGTFGERGYGYTF
TGTGCCAGCAGTTTCTTGGGGACTTTTGGGGAACGGGGCTATGGCTACACCTTC
>few|TRBV20-1|TRBJ2-7|TRBD2
CSASRRAGGPYEQYF
TGCAGTGCTTCTAGGAGGGCGGGAGGCCCCTACGAGCAGTACTTC
>NA|TRBV25-1|TRBJ2-2|TRBD2
CASSEYGSGRAGGELFF
TGTGCCAGCAGTGAATACGGTAGCGGGAGGGCCGGCGGGGAGCTGTTTTTT
>few|TRBV29-1|TRBJ2-7|NA
CSVEGTPYEQYF
TGCAGCGTTGAGGGGACGCCTTACGAGCAGTACTTC
>NA|TRBV7-9|TRBJ2-7|NA
CASSRGIYEQYF
TGTGCCAGCAGTAGGGGTATCTACGAGCAGTACTTC
>few|TRBV11-2|TRBJ2-1|NA
CASSPVAGGGDEQFF
TGTGCCAGCAGCCCAGTAGCGGGCGGGGGCGATGAGCAGTTCTTC
>NA|TRBV4-2|TRBJ1-2|TRBD1
CASSQSGQGSGYTF
TGTGCCAGCAGCCAATCAGGACAGGGTAGCGGCTACACCTTC
>many|TRBV29-1|TRBJ1-5|TRBD1
CSVGTGWGNQPQHF
TGCAGCGTCGGGACAGGGTGGGGCAATCAGCCCCAGCATTTT
>NA|TRBV29-1|TRBJ2-7|TRBD2
CSGSLAGGNEQYF
TGCAGCGGATCCCTAGCGGGTGGAAACGAGCAGTACTTC